This T cell receptor beta chain derives from a study of tumor-infiltrating lymphocytes in glioblastoma multiforme. Three nested ARM-PCR rounds with V-beta and C-beta primers built TCRB libraries. TCRdb reprocessed the multiplex PCR reads via MiXCR and lists one record per CDR3 protein. This table holds roughly 13,000 distinct CDR3 sequences, 64% found once. As regards this clonotype: At one end the junction does not follow the germline gene, possibly because of a read error.

This receptor was obtained from a male donor with glioblastoma. The source material was brain tumor tissue.

The CDR3 DNA is TGTGCCAGCAACGCCCTTTATGAAGACCAAGAGACCCAGTGCTTC. Translation gives CASNALYEDQETQCF. V gene TRBV5-6 combines with J gene TRBJ2-5; no firm D call. The CDR3 spans 15 residues. Germline V gene data show CDR1 as SGHDT and CDR2 as YYEEEE.